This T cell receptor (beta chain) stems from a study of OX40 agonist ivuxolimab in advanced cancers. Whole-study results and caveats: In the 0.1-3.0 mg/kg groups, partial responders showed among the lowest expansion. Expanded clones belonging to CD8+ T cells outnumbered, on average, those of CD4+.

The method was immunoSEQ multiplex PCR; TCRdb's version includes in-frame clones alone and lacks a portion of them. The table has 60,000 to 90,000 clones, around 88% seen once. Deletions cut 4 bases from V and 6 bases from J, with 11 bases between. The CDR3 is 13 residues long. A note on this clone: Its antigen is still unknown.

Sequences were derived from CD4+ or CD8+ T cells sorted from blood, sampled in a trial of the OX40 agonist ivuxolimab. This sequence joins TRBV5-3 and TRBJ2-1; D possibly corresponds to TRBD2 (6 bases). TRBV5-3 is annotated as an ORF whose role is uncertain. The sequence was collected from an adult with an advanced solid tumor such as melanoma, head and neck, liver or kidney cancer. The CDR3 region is CARSGGTGNEQFF. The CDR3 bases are TGTGCCAGAAGCGGCGGGACGGGCAATGAGCAGTTCTTC.